Presented here are 28 T cell receptor beta chains from one specimen sequenced in a study of beta chain features in type 1 diabetes. Sequencing targeted expressed TCRB transcripts, as all isolated RNA had been reverse transcribed. Sequencing used immunoSEQ multiplex PCR; TCRdb keeps in-frame clones, though not all of them. The sample contains 350,000 to 450,000 clones, approximately 15% of which appear only once. The sequenced sample was naive CD4+ T cells from blood. These receptors were collected from a man aged 30 to 39 in good health.

The rearrangement joins TRBV7-2 to TRBJ2-3, with 9 bases matching TRBD1. This CDR3 is 15 amino acids long. V lost 8 bases, J lost 3 bases, and 9 bases stayed unmatched. CDR1 SGHTA and CDR2 FQGNSA come from the germline V gene. The CDR3: CASGPWDRETDTQYF. The CDR3 nucleotides are TGTGCCAGCGGCCCGTGGGACAGGGAAACAGATACGCAGTATTTT.

The chain combines TRBV7-9 with TRBJ2-1; D gene unclear. V lost 3 bases and J 0 bases, leaving 9 bases between the germline ends. The CDR3 sequence is 15 residues long. CDR1 and CDR2 from the germline V gene are SEHNR and FQNEAQ (reference sequence). This chain's CDR3 is CASSFTLNSYNEQFF. CDR3 in DNA: TGTGCCAGCAGCTTTACGCTAAACTCCTACAATGAGCAGTTCTTC.

This clone appeared a few times. The V and J genes are TRBV6-1 and TRBJ1-5, with a weak D call TRBD1 (6 bases). Germline V gene lookup returns CDR1 MNHNS and CDR2 SASEGT. V lost 3 bases and J lost 6, with 9 bases in between. CDR3 length: 13 residues. CDR3 sequence: CASSDRGSQPQHF. The CDR3 DNA sequence: TGTGCCAGCAGTGACAGGGGCAGTCAGCCCCAGCATTTT.

V usage is TRBV25-1 and J usage is TRBJ2-2, with D maybe TRBD1 (5 bases). Trimming left V 8 bases short and J 1 base short, with 14 bases between. The CDR3 length is 15 residues. Per the germline V gene, CDR1 is MGHDK and CDR2 is SYGVNS. The CDR3 sequence: CASSLRQGNTGELFF. CDR3 DNA sequence: TGTGCCAGCTCCCTCAGGCAGGGGAACACCGGGGAGCTGTTTTTT. Looking up the rest from reference TRBV25-1 and TRBJ2-2 gives the full variable domain: EADIYQTPRYLVIGTGKKITLECSQTMGHDKMYWYQQDPGMELHLIHYSYGVNSTEKGDLSSESTVSRIRTEHFPLTLESARPSHTSQYLCASSLRQGNTGELFFGEGSRLTVL.

The chain joins TRBV30 to TRBJ2-2; D not certain. Trimming took off 0 bases at V and 6 bases at J, with 8 bases between the two ends. Per germline, CDR1 GTSNPN and CDR2 SVGIG (reference sequence). The CDR3 consists of 13 residues. In nucleotides, the CDR3 is TGTGCCTGGAGTGTACTTAGGGCCGGGGAGCTGTTTTTT. Amino acid sequence: CAWSVLRAGELFF. The entire variable domain, with the rest obtained from reference TRBV30 and TRBJ2-2, is as follows: SQTIHQWPATLVQPVGSPLSLECTVEGTSNPNLYWYRQAAGRGLQLLFYSVGIGQISSEVPQNLSASRPQDRQFILSSKKLLLSDSGFYLCAWSVLRAGELFFGEGSRLTVL.

This clone was seen more than once but under ten times. V is TRBV19 and J is TRBJ2-3; TRBD2 might be the D (6 bases). The CDR3 has 12 amino acids. The V gene lost 10 bases and the J gene lost 1 base, with 9 bases spanning the gap. Germline assignment: CDR1 LNHDA and CDR2 SQIVND (reference sequence). CDR3 region: CATRRGTDTQYF. In DNA form, the CDR3 reads TGTGCCACCAGGAGGGGCACAGATACGCAGTATTTT.

This clone was seen a handful of times. This chain joins TRBV5-4 and TRBJ2-3, with a weak D call TRBD2 (6 bases). The germline V gene encodes CDR1 SGHNT and CDR2 YYREEE (reference sequence). Trimming shortened V by 1 base and J by 2 bases, and 11 bases separated the two germline ends. The CDR3 runs 15 residues. The CDR3 DNA reads as TGTGCCAGCAGCTTGATTAGCGGACTCACAGATACGCAGTATTTT. Encoded protein: CASSLISGLTDTQYF.

The J gene is TRBJ1-4, the V gene TRBV6-5; TRBD1 matches at 7 bases. This CDR3 has 15 residues. Germline V gives CDR1 MNHEY, CDR2 SVGAGI. V lost 6 bases, J lost 3 bases, and 7 bases stayed unmatched. The CDR3 DNA reads TGTGCCAGCAGCCCGGACAGGCTGTCTAATGAAAAACTGTTTTTT. Its translation is CASSPDRLSNEKLFF.

The chain has TRBV19 and TRBJ2-4; 10 bases line up with TRBD1. Trimming removed 1 base from V and 5 bases from J; junction bases left unmatched: 2. Germline V gene sequence: CDR1 LNHDA, CDR2 SQIVND (reference sequence). The CDR3 has 15 amino acids. CDR3 protein: CASSIVGQGQNIQYF. The CDR3 nucleotides are TGTGCCAGTAGTATAGTGGGACAGGGGCAAAACATTCAGTACTTC.

The sample holds a few counts of this clone. The chain joins TRBV7-9 to TRBJ2-1, with TRBD1 matching 7 bases. After removal of 2 bases from V and 5 bases from J, the junction contained 6 bases not matched to a gene. The CDR3 sequence is 15 residues long. From germline, CDR1 is SEHNR and CDR2 FQNEAQ (reference sequence). This CDR3 is CASSLKGQADNEQFF. CDR3 nucleotide sequence: TGTGCCAGCAGCTTAAAAGGACAGGCGGACAATGAGCAGTTCTTC.

The chain has TRBV9 and TRBJ1-6; D gene uncertain. From germline, CDR1 is SGDLS and CDR2 YYNGEE. The CDR3 covers 13 residues. The V end was cut by 4 bases, the J end by 11 bases, with 13 bases between. DNA for the CDR3: TGTGCCAGCAGCCCTGATGCGGCGGCACCCCTCCACTTT. It is translated as CASSPDAAAPLHF.

This clone was detected only a few times. The chain combines TRBV4-1 with TRBJ1-5; 7 bases fit TRBD1. Trimming removed 2 bases from V and 2 bases from J; junction bases left unmatched: 6. The CDR3 has 16 residues. CDR1 and CDR2 from the germline V gene are MGHRA and YSYEKL. CDR3 sequence: CASSQTGASGNQPQHF. In DNA, the CDR3 is TGCGCCAGCAGCCAAACAGGGGCGAGTGGCAATCAGCCCCAGCATTTT.

The chain couples TRBV25-1 to TRBJ1-3; D ambiguous. The V and J ends lost 5 bases and 9 bases respectively, with 14 bases between them. CDR3 length: 13 residues. CDR1 is MGHDK, CDR2 SYGVNS, per germline. CDR3 protein: CASSTVSVRTIYF. CDR3 DNA sequence: TGTGCCAGCAGTACGGTTTCGGTCCGCACCATATATTTT.

J is TRBJ2-7 and V is TRBV11-1; unclear D gene. Trimming left V 1 base short and J 0 bases short, with 10 bases between. In germline, CDR1 is SGHAT, CDR2 FQDESV (reference sequence). This CDR3 spans 15 amino acids. CDR3 sequence (DNA): TGTGCCAGCAGCTTAGAGTCAGGAAGCTCCTACGAGCAGTACGTC. Its translation is CASSLESGSSYEQYV.

The chain employs TRBV5-1 and TRBJ2-3; 7 bases match TRBD1. J lost 7 bases, V lost 2 bases, and 4 bases had no gene match. This CDR3 spans 13 amino acids. Per the germline V gene, CDR1 is SGHRS and CDR2 is YFSETQ. CDR3 residues: CASSFDRVNTQYF. In DNA, the CDR3 is TGCGCCAGCAGCTTCGACAGGGTCAATACGCAGTATTTT.

The chain is built from TRBV11-2 and TRBJ2-4; 12 bases are shared with TRBD1. This CDR3 is 16 amino acids long. With V trimmed by 5 bases and J by 2 bases, 4 bases remained unmatched. Per germline, CDR1 SGHAT and CDR2 FQNNGV. The CDR3 sequence: CASSRGQGASKNIQYF. DNA of the CDR3: TGTGCCAGCAGCCGGGGACAGGGGGCATCCAAAAACATTCAGTACTTC.

This clone was recorded a few times. The chain links TRBV7-8 to TRBJ2-3; the D gene is possibly TRBD2 (6 bases). The germline V gene encodes CDR1 SGHVS and CDR2 FQNEAQ. The CDR3 totals 14 residues. The ends were cut back, 5 bases at V and 8 bases at J, with 17 bases in the middle. The CDR3 DNA reads TGTGCCAGCAGCCCGGGGGACCGAAGGGGTACGCAGTATTTT. It specifies CASSPGDRRGTQYF.

This clone was observed a handful of times. In nucleotides, the CDR3 is TGTGCCAGCTCCGTTGGACAGAACCAAGAGACCCAGTACTTC. This codes for CASSVGQNQETQYF. The chain recombines TRBV18 with TRBJ2-5; perhaps TRBD1 as D (6 bases). The length of the CDR3 is 14 residues. V gave up 6 bases and J gave up 0 bases, with 11 bases separating them. Looked up from germline, CDR1 is KGHSH and CDR2 is LQKENI.

This clone occurred a few times. The chain has TRBV5-1 and TRBJ2-1; 8 positions agree with TRBD2. V trimming: 2 bases; J trimming: 4 bases; junction bases outside the gene matches: 8. Germline V gene sequence: CDR1 SGHRS, CDR2 YFSETQ. This CDR3 has 16 amino acids. As DNA, the CDR3 is TGCGCCAGCAGCTTAAGGGGACTAGGAGAATACAATGAGCAGTTCTTC. This codes for CASSLRGLGEYNEQFF.

Only a few counts were recorded for this clone. The rearrangement joins TRBV7-2 to TRBJ2-5; possible D gene TRBD2, 5 bases. From germline, CDR1 is SGHTA and CDR2 FQGNSA. V was pared by 1 base and J by 0 bases, with 6 bases between. The CDR3 runs 14 residues. The DNA of the CDR3 is TGTGCCAGCAGCTTAGTAGCGTACCAAGAGACCCAGTACTTC. This encodes CASSLVAYQETQYF.

This rearrangement joins TRBV29-1 to TRBJ2-3, with 9 bases that match TRBD1. V lost 7 bases and J lost 4; bases outside the gene matches: 3. The V gene's germline CDR1 is SQVTM and CDR2 ANQGSEA. The CDR3 is made up of 12 amino acids. The CDR3, as DNA: TGCAGCGGGGGACAGGGTGCAGATACGCAGTATTTT. Protein product: CSGGQGADTQYF.

The CDR3 DNA sequence: TGTGCCAGCAGTGACACCGGGACAGGGACCTACGAGCAGTACTTC. Its translation is CASSDTGTGTYEQYF. The chain combines TRBV6-1 with TRBJ2-7; the match to TRBD1 covers 9 bases. V shed 3 bases, J shed 2 bases, and the junction held 5 bases outside the gene matches. The CDR3 is 15 amino acids. Germline V CDR1 and CDR2: MNHNS, SASEGT.

This clone appeared a few times. The rearrangement joins TRBV11-2 to TRBJ2-3, with D possibly being TRBD1 (5 bases). The CDR3 length is 18 residues. V lost 1 base and J 2 bases, leaving 19 bases between the germline ends. Germline V gene sequence: CDR1 SGHAT, CDR2 FQNNGV. The CDR3, as DNA: TGTGCCAGCAGCTTAGTTGGGCGGTCCAGACAGATCACAGATACGCAGTATTTT. Protein: CASSLVGRSRQITDTQYF.

This sequence joins TRBV29-1 and TRBJ1-2; tentatively, D is TRBD1 (6 bases). The CDR3 loop spans 14 amino acids. With 3 bases removed from V and 4 bases from J, the gap between germline ends came to 15 bases. CDR1 and CDR2 from the germline V gene are SQVTM and ANQGSEA. Here the CDR3 DNA reads TGCAGCGTTGACGAGTCCCGGGGGGCCTATGGCTACACCTTC. Translated, it gives CSVDESRGAYGYTF.

The chain is built from TRBV7-2 and TRBJ1-4; unclear D gene. Trimming shortened V by 6 bases and J by 5 bases, and 13 bases separated the two germline ends. In germline, CDR1 is SGHTA, CDR2 FQGNSA. CDR3 length: 14 amino acids. CDR3 DNA sequence: TGTGCCAGCAGTCGCCCCCCGGGCAATGAAAAACTGTTTTTT. This sequence encodes CASSRPPGNEKLFF.

This clone was detected a few times. The rearrangement joins TRBV10-3 to TRBJ1-1; D ambiguous. CDR3 length: 11 amino acids. In germline, CDR1 is ENHRY, CDR2 SYGVKD. V was pared by 6 bases and J by 5 bases, with 7 bases between. CDR3 residues: CAIRRETEAFF. CDR3 DNA: TGTGCCATCAGGAGAGAGACTGAAGCTTTCTTT.

There are a few counts of this clone. The gene calls are TRBV10-3 and TRBJ1-1; 11 nucleotides line up with TRBD1. CDR3 length: 14 residues. Germline assignment: CDR1 ENHRY and CDR2 SYGVKD. With V trimmed by 6 bases and J by 8 bases, 8 bases remained unmatched. CDR3 residues: CAIRTDRGLLEAFF. The CDR3 region has the DNA TGTGCCATCAGGACGGACAGGGGGCTTTTGGAAGCTTTCTTT.

This clone was seen more than once but under ten times. The rearrangement uses TRBV5-6 and TRBJ1-1; TRBD1 matches 8 bases. This CDR3 region has 17 residues. The V gene end was trimmed by 0 bases and the J gene end by 5 bases; junction bases not matched to a gene: 12. CDR1 SGHDT and CDR2 YYEEEE come from the germline V gene. CDR3 residues: CASSLADRALLTTEAFF. CDR3 DNA sequence: TGTGCCAGCAGCTTGGCGGACAGGGCGCTGCTAACGACTGAAGCTTTCTTT.